Following are 8 T cell receptor beta chains from one sample sequenced in a study of T-cell memory formation after mild COVID-19. TCRdb fed the 5' RACE reads into MiXCR, producing one record per CDR3 protein. The sample includes just under 5,000 distinct CDR3 sequences, 24% of them seen just once. Specimen: PBMCs or a T cell subset sorted from them (not recorded which). Receptors originate from an adult who had mild COVID-19 (a few samples of this study predate the infection). Cell type and time point are not known.

In DNA, the CDR3 is TGCGCCAGCAGCTTGGTGATGGGTGAGCAGTTCTTC. Its translation is CASSLVMGEQFF. This sequence joins TRBV5-1 and TRBJ2-1; D gene uncertain. Germline loops: CDR1 SGHRS, CDR2 YFSETQ. This CDR3 is 12 amino acids long. V was cut by 0 bases and J by 9 bases, with 7 bases left in between. The whole variable domain, remainder taken from reference TRBV5-1 and TRBJ2-1, is KAGVTQTPRYLIKTRGQQVTLSCSPISGHRSVSWYQQTPGQGLQFLFEYFSETQRNKGNFPGRFSGRQFSNSRSEMNVSTLELGDSALYLCASSLVMGEQFFGPGTRLTVL.

This clonotype is labeled large. V gene TRBV7-8 combines with J gene TRBJ2-1, with TRBD1 matching over 10 bases. Per the germline V gene, CDR1 is SGHVS and CDR2 is FQNEAQ. This CDR3 contains 14 residues. V lost 5 bases and J lost 8; bases outside the gene matches: 6. The CDR3 loop is CASSRRDRGYEQFF. Written as DNA, the CDR3 is TGTGCCAGCAGCCGCCGGGACAGGGGTTATGAGCAGTTCTTC.

This clonotype is labeled as medium-sized (0.01 to 0.1%). V gene TRBV6-5 combines with J gene TRBJ1-6; no firm D call. Looked up from germline, CDR1 is MNHEY and CDR2 is SVGAGI. The CDR3 totals 15 residues. Trimming stripped 0 bases from V and 7 bases from J, with 10 bases between. The CDR3 bases are TGTGCCAGCAGTTACTCTTTTCTATCCAATTCACCCCTCCACTTT. Residues: CASSYSFLSNSPLHF.

The J gene is TRBJ2-1, the V gene TRBV30, with TRBD2 matching over 8 bases. Germline CDR1 reads GTSNPN; CDR2 reads SVGIG (reference sequence). There are 15 residues in the CDR3. J gave up 0 bases and V 2 bases, and 3 bases lay outside the gene matches. The DNA for the CDR3 is TGTGCCTGGAGTTGGAGCGGGGGCTCCTACAATGAGCAGTTCTTC. Its protein product is CAWSWSGGSYNEQFF.

This clonotype is medium-sized within its sample. The V and J genes are TRBV9 and TRBJ2-5; D is possibly TRBD1 (5 bases). CDR3 length equals 15 residues. Between the trimmed V and J ends, which lost 4 bases and 2 bases, there was a span of 15 bases. The germline V gene has CDR1 SGDLS and CDR2 YYNGEE. The CDR3 spells CASSPTTVTQETQYF. The CDR3 DNA reads TGTGCCAGCAGCCCCACGACAGTAACACAAGAGACCCAGTACTTC.

This clonotype was detected once. The chain recombines TRBV4-2 with TRBJ1-4; tentative D call: TRBD1 (5 bases). Per the germline V gene, CDR1 is LGHNA and CDR2 is YNFKEQ. There are 17 residues in the CDR3. The ends were cut back, 0 bases at V and 3 bases at J, with 14 bases in the middle. As DNA, the CDR3 is TGTGCCAGCAGCCAAGATCCACAGGTTTCGGCTAATGAAAAACTGTTTTTT. The encoded protein is CASSQDPQVSANEKLFF.

By proportion, this clonotype is medium-sized. V gene TRBV7-9 combines with J gene TRBJ2-7; 9 bases map to TRBD1. With 0 bases clipped from V and 1 base from J, the junction kept 1 base outside the gene matches. Looked up from germline, CDR1 is SEHNR and CDR2 is FQNEAQ (reference sequence). The CDR3 has 15 residues. The CDR3 loop reads CASSLAGQGSYEQYV. The CDR3 coding sequence is TGTGCCAGCAGCTTAGCGGGACAGGGTTCCTACGAGCAGTACGTC.

The gene calls are TRBV4-1 and TRBJ2-3; D unclear. Trimming cost V 0 bases and J 1 base, with 8 bases left between them. CDR3 size: 15 residues. Germline CDR1 and CDR2: MGHRA and YSYEKL. The CDR3 sequence is CASSQDAFRTDTQYF. The CDR3 DNA follows: TGCGCCAGCAGCCAAGACGCTTTCCGCACAGATACGCAGTATTTT.